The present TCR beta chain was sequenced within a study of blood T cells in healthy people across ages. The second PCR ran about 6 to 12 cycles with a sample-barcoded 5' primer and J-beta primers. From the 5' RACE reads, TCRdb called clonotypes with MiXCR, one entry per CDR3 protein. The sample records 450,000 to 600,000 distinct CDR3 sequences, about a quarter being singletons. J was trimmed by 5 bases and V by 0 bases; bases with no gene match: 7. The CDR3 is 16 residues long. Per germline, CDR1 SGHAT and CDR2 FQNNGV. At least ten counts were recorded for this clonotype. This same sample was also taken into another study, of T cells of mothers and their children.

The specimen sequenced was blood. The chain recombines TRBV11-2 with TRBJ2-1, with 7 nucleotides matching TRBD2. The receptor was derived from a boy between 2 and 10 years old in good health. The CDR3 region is CASSLEYVGGNNEQFF. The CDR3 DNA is TGTGCCAGCAGCTTAGAGTATGTCGGGGGGAACAATGAGCAGTTCTTC.